Below are 24 T cell receptor beta chains sequenced from a single sample in a study of blood T cell repertoires in COVID-19. Only in-frame clones appear in the TCRdb table, and some are missing; sequencing was by immunoSEQ multiplex PCR. The sample lists about 490,000 clones, 80% to 90% occurring once. Sequences were obtained from peripheral blood. The receptors shown here come from a human donor in a cohort sampled during active COVID-19.

The sample holds a few counts of this clone. The chain recombines TRBV3-1 (or the pseudogene TRBV3-2) with TRBJ2-1, with D perhaps TRBD1 (5 bases). Germline loops: CDR1 LGHDT, CDR2 YNNKEL (reference sequence). This CDR3 contains 15 residues. The V end lost 5 bases, the J end lost 7 bases, and 18 bases lay between the germline ends. Here the CDR3 reads CASSKKGPLRNEQFF. DNA of the CDR3: TGTGCCAGCAGCAAGAAGGGGCCCCTGAGGAATGAGCAGTTCTTC.

The chain employs TRBV11-3 and TRBJ2-7, with TRBD2 identical over 7 bases. The CDR3 loop spans 15 amino acids. The V gene end was trimmed by 2 bases and the J gene end by 0 bases; junction bases not matched to a gene: 4. The germline gives CDR1 SGHNT, CDR2 YENEEA. The CDR3 sequence is CASSLSRGSSYEQYF. For the CDR3, the DNA is TGTGCCAGCAGCTTAAGCCGCGGGAGCTCCTACGAGCAGTACTTC.

V is TRBV7-2 and J is TRBJ1-3; D is unresolved. The V gene lost 5 bases and the J gene lost 4 bases, with 9 bases spanning the gap. From germline, CDR1 is SGHTA and CDR2 FQGNSA. The CDR3 loop spans 13 amino acids. CDR3 DNA: TGTGCCAGCAGCCCAGTTAAAGGAAACACCATATATTTT. Residues: CASSPVKGNTIYF.

In DNA, the CDR3 is TGCGCCAGCAGCGCCTGGACAGGGAATACTGAAGCTTTCTTT. Translation gives CASSAWTGNTEAFF. V and J are TRBV5-1 and TRBJ1-1; 8 bases agree with TRBD1. V was pared by 4 bases and J by 5 bases, with 7 bases of the junction left unmatched. The CDR3 length is 14 residues. Germline V CDR1 and CDR2: SGHRS, YFSETQ.

The chain is built from TRBV15 and TRBJ2-3, with 9 positions matching TRBD2. J gave up 7 bases and V 1 base, and 9 bases lay outside the gene matches. The germline V gene has CDR1 LNHNV and CDR2 YYDKDF (reference sequence). The CDR3 totals 16 residues. The CDR3 nucleotides read TGTGCCACCAGCAGAGCAATAGCGGGAGTCTCTAATACGCAGTATTTT. This sequence encodes CATSRAIAGVSNTQYF.

J is TRBJ1-2 and V is TRBV5-8, with D perhaps matching TRBD1 (6 bases). Germline values: CDR1 SGHTS, CDR2 YDEGEE. V lost 6 bases and J 6 bases, leaving 18 bases between the germline ends. The CDR3 is 14 amino acids. CDR3 residues: CASTVTDRDNGYTF. As DNA, the CDR3 is TGTGCCAGCACTGTGACGGACAGAGATAATGGCTACACCTTC.

The chain combines TRBV7-9 with TRBJ2-7; TRBD2 might be the D (5 bases). Deletions cut 6 bases from V and 0 bases from J, with 9 bases between. The CDR3 runs to 13 residues. Germline V gene sequence: CDR1 SEHNR, CDR2 FQNEAQ (reference sequence). Written as DNA, the CDR3 is TGTGCCAGCAGTAGAGGGTTCTCCTACGAGCAGTACTTC. Translating gives CASSRGFSYEQYF. The full variable domain, its missing parts supplied by reference TRBV7-9 and TRBJ2-7, is DTGVSQNPRHKITKRGQNVTFRCDPISEHNRLYWYRQTLGQGPEFLTYFQNEAQLEKSRLLSDRFSAERPKGSFSTLEIQRTEQGDSAMYLCASSRGFSYEQYFGPGTRLTVT.

The rearrangement links TRBV5-4 to TRBJ2-1, with 8 bases aligning to TRBD2. This CDR3 region has 17 residues. Germline V gene sequence: CDR1 SGHNT, CDR2 YYREEE (reference sequence). V was clipped by 6 bases and J by 2 bases; unmatched bases: 13. CDR3 protein: CASTLGGAGATYNEQFF. CDR3 sequence (DNA): TGTGCCAGCACCCTCGGGGGGGCGGGAGCAACCTACAATGAGCAGTTCTTC.

The CDR3, as DNA: TGTGCCAGCAGCCGGGTGAGAGATACGCAGTATTTT. It specifies CASSRVRDTQYF. The chain employs TRBV7-6 and TRBJ2-3; D is uncertain. Germline lookup yields CDR1 SGHVS and CDR2 FNYEAQ. Trimming cost V 5 bases and J 5 bases, with 8 bases left between them. The CDR3 consists of 12 residues.

This rearrangement joins TRBV7-2 to TRBJ1-2, with D perhaps matching TRBD1 (5 bases). The CDR3 is 15 residues long. Germline values: CDR1 SGHTA, CDR2 FQGNSA. Trimming took off 3 bases at V and 2 bases at J, with 13 bases between the two ends. The CDR3 DNA reads as TGTGCCAGCAGCTTCTGGGGCTCAGTAAACTATGGCTACACCTTC. Protein: CASSFWGSVNYGYTF.

This chain links TRBV6-1 with TRBJ1-1; D is uncertain. The V and J ends lost 1 base and 10 bases respectively, with 13 bases between them. The CDR3 is 13 residues long. The germline CDR1 and CDR2 sequences are MNHNS and SASEGT. The CDR3 region is CASSEGLRQSAFF. The CDR3 DNA is TGTGCCAGCAGTGAAGGGCTCAGGCAATCAGCTTTCTTT.

This chain links TRBV27 with TRBJ1-1; TRBD1 is a possible D gene (5 bases). This CDR3 region has 14 residues. V was cut by 0 bases and J by 5 bases, with 10 bases left in between. Per the germline V gene, CDR1 is MNHEY and CDR2 is SMNVEV (reference sequence). DNA of the CDR3: TGTGCCAGCAGTTTATCCAGGGCGAATACTGAAGCTTTCTTT. This translates into CASSLSRANTEAFF.

In its sample, this clone was seen a few times. This chain links TRBV5-6 with TRBJ2-1, with D possibly TRBD1 on 5 matching bases. There are 15 residues in the CDR3. Germline V gene sequence: CDR1 SGHDT, CDR2 YYEEEE. V lost 1 base to trimming and J lost 1 base, with 9 bases between them. CDR3 amino acids: CASSLFAGSYNEQFF. CDR3 sequence (DNA): TGTGCCAGCAGCTTGTTCGCAGGGTCCTACAATGAGCAGTTCTTC. The variable domain in full, completed from reference TRBV5-6 and TRBJ2-1, reads DAGVTQSPTHLIKTRGQQVTLRCSPKSGHDTVSWYQQALGQGPQFIFQYYEEEERQRGNFPDRFSGHQFPNYSSELNVNALLLGDSALYLCASSLFAGSYNEQFFGPGTRLTVL.

The V and J genes are TRBV28 and TRBJ1-2; TRBD1 is a possible D gene (6 bases). The germline V gene encodes CDR1 MDHEN and CDR2 SYDVKM. Trimming took 5 bases from V and 0 from J, leaving 16 bases between them. The CDR3 contains 16 residues. The chain's CDR3 is CASSTPPGHPNYGYTF. The CDR3 nucleotides read TGTGCCAGCAGTACTCCCCCGGGACACCCTAACTATGGCTACACCTTC.

In its sample, this clone was seen once. This sequence joins TRBV24-1 and TRBJ2-3; 11 nucleotides agree with TRBD2. This CDR3 is 15 amino acids long. The germline V gene encodes CDR1 KGHDR and CDR2 SFDVKD. V lost 4 bases to trimming and J lost 4 bases; unmatched junction nucleotides: 3. CDR3 bases: TGTGCCACCAGTGACCCACTAGCGGGAGCAGATACGCAGTATTTT. It translates to CATSDPLAGADTQYF.

This clone came up a few times. CDR3 DNA: TGTGCCAGCAGTTTGGGACAGACCAACACTGAAGCTTTCTTT. As protein: CASSLGQTNTEAFF. The chain has TRBV28 and TRBJ1-1; TRBD1 agrees at 7 bases. The CDR3 covers 14 residues. The germline gives CDR1 MDHEN, CDR2 SYDVKM. J was trimmed by 2 bases and V by 3 bases; bases with no gene match: 3.

This clone was recorded a few times. The V gene is TRBV9, the J gene TRBJ2-7; D is ambiguous. CDR3 length equals 14 residues. Germline V gene data show CDR1 as SGDLS and CDR2 as YYNGEE. V lost 4 bases and J lost 3, with 14 bases in between. CDR3 DNA: TGTGCCAGCAGCCCCAGGTTTGAGAGCTACGAGCAGTACTTC. Its protein product is CASSPRFESYEQYF.

This clone was observed a few times. The chain uses TRBV7-9 and TRBJ2-7; D possibly corresponds to TRBD2 (6 bases). This CDR3 is built from 16 residues. V shed 7 bases and J shed 2 bases, with 21 bases lying between them. Germline CDR1 reads SEHNR; CDR2 reads FQNEAQ (reference sequence). CDR3 in DNA: TGTGCCAGCATCCCCTTGACTAGATCAATCGCCTACGAGCAGTACTTC. Amino acid sequence: CASIPLTRSIAYEQYF.

The chain has TRBV5-6 and TRBJ1-1; D is unclear. Deletions cut 1 base from V and 3 bases from J, with 10 bases between. From germline, CDR1 is SGHDT and CDR2 YYEEEE. CDR3 length: 14 residues. The CDR3 DNA follows: TGTGCCAGCAGCTTGAGACACTTGGACACTGAAGCTTTCTTT. Protein: CASSLRHLDTEAFF.

The rearrangement links TRBV19 to TRBJ2-1; maybe TRBD2 (6 bases). V lost 6 bases to trimming and J lost 8 bases, with 14 bases between them. CDR1 is LNHDA and CDR2 is SQIVND in the germline V gene (reference sequence). The CDR3 is made up of 13 amino acids. The CDR3 DNA is TGTGCCAGTAGGCGACTCGGAGGGGATGAGCAGTTCTTC. This encodes CASRRLGGDEQFF.

The CDR3 is CASSLGAGVSTDTQYF. CDR3 nucleotides: TGTGCCAGCAGTTTAGGAGCCGGGGTTAGCACAGATACGCAGTATTTT. V usage is TRBV28 and J usage is TRBJ2-3, with a tentative D call TRBD2 (5 bases). CDR1 is MDHEN, CDR2 SYDVKM, per germline. Trimming took 2 bases from V and 0 from J, leaving 12 bases between them. The CDR3 length is 16 residues.

The chain combines TRBV5-5 with TRBJ1-3; D possibly corresponds to TRBD1 (6 bases). Trimming removed 4 bases at V and 2 bases at J, with 10 bases between. CDR3 size: 14 residues. Germline V gene sequence: CDR1 SGHKS, CDR2 YYEKEE (reference sequence). CDR3 protein: CASSTTGTGNTIYF. DNA of the CDR3: TGTGCCAGCAGCACCACAGGGACTGGAAACACCATATATTTT.

The chain links TRBV28 to TRBJ2-1, with 11 bases identical to TRBD2. V was pared by 9 bases and J by 13 bases, with 8 bases of the junction left unmatched. The CDR3 length is 12 residues. Per the germline V gene, CDR1 is MDHEN and CDR2 is SYDVKM. The CDR3 loop reads CASSGRAMNQFF. CDR3 DNA sequence: TGTGCCAGTAGCGGGAGGGCGATGAACCAGTTCTTC.

This clone appeared a few times. The junction departs from the called germline gene at one end, perhaps through a read error. The V and J genes are TRBV7-7 and TRBJ2-7; 8 bases are a match to TRBD2. The CDR3 length is 15 residues. In germline, CDR1 is SSHAT, CDR2 FNYEAQ (reference sequence). The CDR3 is CASSPAAGGSYEQYF. The CDR3, as DNA: TGTGCTAGCAGCCCAGCCGCGGGGGGCTCCTACGAGCAGTACTTC.